This T cell receptor (beta chain) emerged from a study of regulatory T cells in long-lasting Graves disease. The time point was: persistent/refractory GD, antithyroid drugs over 5 years with positive TRAb. The TCR library was prepared using RNA isolated from PBMCs. This clonotype was counted ten times or more. Its antigen is currently unknown. The CDR3 contains 18 residues. V was trimmed by 0 bases and J by 3 bases, leaving 20 bases between them. Arm-PCR with iRepertoire HTBI primers amplified the CDR3 regions for these TCR beta libraries. TCRdb reprocessed the multiplex PCR reads with MiXCR, giving one entry per CDR3 protein. The sample includes 350,000 to 500,000 distinct CDR3 sequences, roughly 21% of them seen just once. The study, taken as a whole, reports: Patients with persistent Graves' had lower TCR diversity than newly diagnosed patients.

The sample consisted of peripheral blood mononuclear cells (PBMCs), taken when the disease was refractory, from a patient treated with antithyroid drugs. This chain connects TRBV12-3 or TRBV12-4 to TRBJ2-5; D assignment may be TRBD1 or TRBD2 (5 bases each). This receptor was obtained from a female donor with Graves disease. CDR3 DNA sequence: TGTGCCAGCAGTTTAGCGGTATTGGGGGACGTAAAGGAAGAGACCCAGTACTTC. Protein product: CASSLAVLGDVKEETQYF.